The clone carrying this TCR beta chain was picked up a small number of times. The entry originates in a study of response to subunit inactivated influenza vaccine. This CDR3 comprises 18 residues. V lost 5 bases and J lost 2, with 23 bases in between. Germline CDR1 SGHAT, CDR2 FQDESV (reference sequence). One entry per CDR3 protein, called by TCRdb with MiXCR from the RT-PCR reads. The sample has hundreds of thousands of distinct CDR3 sequences; about 10% are singletons. Another study also made use of these data, one on T cells expressing NK-cell markers. Turning to that study: TCR beta cDNA was generated via 5'RACE template switching incorporating UMIs.

The chain couples TRBV11-1 to TRBJ2-3; TRBD1 is a possible D gene (5 bases). The TCR sequence derives from a man in his fifties who received an inactivated influenza vaccine. Source: PBMCs from blood, taken on the day of vaccination. The CDR3 nucleotides are TGTGCCAGCAGCACAACAAAACTACTCAGACAGCACACAGATACGCAGTATTTT. This encodes CASSTTKLLRQHTDTQYF.